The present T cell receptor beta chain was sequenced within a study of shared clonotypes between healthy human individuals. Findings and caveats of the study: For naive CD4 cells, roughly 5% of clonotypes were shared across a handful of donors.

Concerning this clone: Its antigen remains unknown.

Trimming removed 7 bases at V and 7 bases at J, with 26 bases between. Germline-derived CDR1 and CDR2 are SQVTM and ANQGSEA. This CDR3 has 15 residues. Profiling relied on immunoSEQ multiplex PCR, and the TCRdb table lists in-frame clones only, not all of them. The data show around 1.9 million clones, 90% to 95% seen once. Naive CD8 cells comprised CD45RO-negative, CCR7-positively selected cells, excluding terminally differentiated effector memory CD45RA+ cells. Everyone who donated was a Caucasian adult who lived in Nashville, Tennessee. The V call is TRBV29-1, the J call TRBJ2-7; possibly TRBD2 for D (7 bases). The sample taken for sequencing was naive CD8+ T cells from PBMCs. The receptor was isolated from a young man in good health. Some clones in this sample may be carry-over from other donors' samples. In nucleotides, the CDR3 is TGCAGCGCCGTGATAAGGGGGGGGATCGATTGGGAGCAGTACTTC. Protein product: CSAVIRGGIDWEQYF.